The T cell receptor (beta chain) described here comes from a study of blood T cells in healthy people across ages (dated by TCRdb to the mid-2010s). With respect to the entire study: In model experiments, template switching captured roughly one uniquely barcoded TCR beta cDNA molecule for every two T cells. Age-related changes in TCR beta repertoire diversity were measured in the study by deep sequencing normalized with unique cDNA molecular identifiers. Donors were grouped into four age groups: young (average approximately 16 years), middle-aged (roughly 40), aged (around 60) and long-lived (about 90). To avoid experimental bias, donors of different ages were distributed randomly across sequencing lanes. Using the same blood draw, the study looked at two additional independent replicas of 1 million unique cDNA reads for two donors, one aged 18 to 29 and the other aged 80 or older. Study-level results and caveats: The long-lived group showed more naive CD4+ T cells, fewer expanded clones and increased TCR diversity than the aged group, suggesting age selection. The CMV infection status of donors was not known, potentially confounding age-related changes in expanded clonotypes. As age increased, observed TCR beta diversity per million T cells dropped in a roughly linear way, and a significant reduction was already evident by age 40. Bulk unsorted PBMC profiling prevented conclusive comparison of naive and antigen-experienced compartments. There was a strong correlation between observed TCR beta diversity and the percentage of naive T cells measured by flow cytometry. Estimates of total diversity based on one million sequenced T cells were considered lower bounds and underestimates.

The table lists this clonotype with a count of one. The clone's antigen remains unknown. One base away there is no much larger clone; base qualities are not given. The library was made by 5' RACE. Instrument on record: Illumina HiSeq 2500. The second PCR ran for about 6 to 12 cycles and used a J-beta primer mix along with a sample-barcoded 5' primer. A unique molecular identifier was introduced onto each TCR beta cDNA molecule by a template-switch 5' adaptor carrying 12 random nucleotides. Each sample yielded at least 3 million CDR3-containing paired-end reads. First-strand cDNA was synthesized from all RNA with the Mint cDNA synthesis kit, primed by a TRBC-specific oligonucleotide. Following uracil-DNA glycosylase treatment, all cDNA underwent a first 18-cycle PCR with the universal primers M1SS and BC2_uni_R. The paper's data handling went like this. Normalization of each sample was performed by random selection of 1 million high-quality reads, each carrying a distinct molecular identifier. Reads sharing molecular identifiers were discarded rather than binned into consensus sequences. MiTCR, run with a Q25 quality threshold and the strictest error-elimination algorithm, handled CDR3 identification, clonotype clustering and error correction. A nonparametric unseen species model with Euler transformation was used to estimate lower-bound total TCR beta diversity. Starting from the raw public reads, TCRdb applied fastp trimming at Q25, assembled clones with MiXCR and retained in-frame beta chains. Rows with a matching CDR3 protein are joined into one entry that keeps the most common DNA and genes. These V and J calls rely on TCRdb rather than the paper's analysis. The sample has about 1 million distinct CDR3 sequences on record, more than 35% of them singletons. 15% to 20% of the sample goes to the ten largest clones.

The donors were about 40 Caucasian individuals from Russia, aged roughly 6 to 100 years, who were systemically healthy. Approximately 9.7 milliliters of peripheral blood were drawn from each donor into EDTA-treated Vacutainer tubes. Ficoll-Paque density-gradient centrifugation was used to isolate PBMCs, with at least 7 million obtained per sample. Total RNA, at least 6 micrograms per sample, was extracted from PBMCs with Trizol reagent. For every donor, an aliquot of PBMCs went through flow cytometry to measure the percentages of naive CD45RAhigh/CD27high T cells. Per the germline V gene, LGHNA is the CDR1 and YNFKEQ is the CDR2. The junction shows trimming of 4 bases on V and 7 bases on J, plus 32 bases between the germline ends. The CDR3, cysteine through phenylalanine, is 19 amino acids long. CDR3 DNA only is kept here, 57 bases in frame from base 1.

The rearranged segments are TRBV4-2 and TRBJ2-7; a weak D assignment points to TRBD2 (6 bases agree). The source of this sequence is a woman aged 55-69 years in good health. Sequenced input: blood. The CDR3 is CASSRTDFRAGTSHNEQYF. The sequenced DNA: TGTGCCAGCAGCCGCACCGACTTTCGGGCGGGAACATCCCACAATGAGCAGTACTTC.